Below, 30 T cell receptor beta chains from the same sample are listed, as sequenced in a study of shared clonotypes between healthy human individuals. As defined, naive CD8 cells were CD45RO-negative and positively selected for CCR7, with terminally differentiated effector memory CD45RA+ cells excluded. TCRdb keeps only in-frame clones here, not all; method: immunoSEQ multiplex PCR. In the table there are 1.5 million to 2.5 million clones, about 95% of which are singletons. The sequencing sample was made of naive CD8+ T cells sorted from blood. The receptors originated from a man younger than 35 in good health.

The chain is built from TRBV15 and TRBJ2-5; 8 bases are a match to TRBD2. The CDR3 length is 13 residues. The V segment lost 6 bases and the J segment 3 bases; nucleotides outside the gene matches: 3. Germline values: CDR1 LNHNV, CDR2 YYDKDF (reference sequence). This chain's CDR3 is CATRGLAEETQYF. In DNA, the CDR3 is TGTGCCACCAGAGGACTAGCTGAAGAGACCCAGTACTTC.

The table lists this clone with a count of one. The chain is built from TRBV13 and TRBJ2-2, with 9 bases matching TRBD2. Trimming cost V 6 bases and J 0 bases; bases outside gene matches: 5. The CDR3 spans 16 residues. Germline V lookup: CDR1 PRHDT, CDR2 FYEKMQ (reference sequence). CDR3 amino acids: CASRGSGGSNTGELFF. DNA for the CDR3: TGTGCCAGCAGGGGTAGCGGGGGCTCGAACACCGGGGAGCTGTTTTTT.

The genes are TRBV7-9 and TRBJ1-2; maybe TRBD1 (5 bases). The CDR3 runs to 18 residues. The germline gives CDR1 SEHNR, CDR2 FQNEAQ (reference sequence). Trimming took off 5 bases at V and 1 base at J, with 23 bases between the two ends. The CDR3 protein is CASSPNVGTPGYNYGYTF. As DNA, the CDR3 is TGTGCCAGCAGCCCAAACGTGGGGACCCCCGGATATAACTATGGCTACACCTTC.

The gene calls are TRBV5-1 and TRBJ2-2; D not resolved. CDR1 SGHRS and CDR2 YFSETQ come from the germline V gene. Trimming stripped 4 bases from V and 7 bases from J, with 5 bases between. The CDR3 sequence is 11 residues long. The CDR3 DNA is TGCGCCAGCAGCCACCTCGGGGAGCTGTTTTTT. Residues: CASSHLGELFF. Filled out from reference TRBV5-1 and TRBJ2-2, the complete variable domain reads KAGVTQTPRYLIKTRGQQVTLSCSPISGHRSVSWYQQTPGQGLQFLFEYFSETQRNKGNFPGRFSGRQFSNSRSEMNVSTLELGDSALYLCASSHLGELFFGEGSRLTVL.

The rearrangement joins TRBV6-1 to TRBJ1-1; D unresolved. Germline V CDR1 and CDR2: MNHNS, SASEGT. CDR3 length: 14 amino acids. V lost 3 bases and J 1 base, leaving 9 bases between the germline ends. CDR3 sequence: CASSEARTNTEAFF. DNA for the CDR3: TGTGCCAGCAGTGAGGCCCGCACGAACACTGAAGCTTTCTTT.

This clone has a single count. The genes are TRBV5-6 and TRBJ2-7; 14 nucleotides align to TRBD2. The CDR3 contains 16 residues. V gave up 4 bases and J gave up 7 bases; unmatched junction bases: 10. CDR1 and CDR2 (germline): SGHDT, YYEEEE. The CDR3 region is CASSNMTSGRAGEQYF. DNA of the CDR3: TGTGCCAGCAGCAATATGACTAGCGGGAGGGCCGGGGAGCAGTACTTC.

This clone was seen once. The rearrangement links TRBV7-6 to TRBJ2-7; a weak D match, TRBD2 (5 bases). Germline loops: CDR1 SGHVS, CDR2 FNYEAQ. Trimming took off 2 bases at V and 5 bases at J, with 13 bases between the two ends. The CDR3 spans 14 residues. Written as DNA, the CDR3 is TGTGCCAGCAGCTTAAGAGGGTCTCGCGACGAGCAGTACTTC. Amino acid sequence: CASSLRGSRDEQYF.

The chain recombines TRBV28 with TRBJ2-7; D might be TRBD2 (5 bases). The CDR3 has 15 amino acids. Germline V gene data show CDR1 as MDHEN and CDR2 as SYDVKM. V lost 1 base, J lost 4 bases, and 14 bases lay in between. CDR3 loop: CASSLYKGWEYEQYF. In nucleotides, the CDR3 is TGTGCCAGCAGTTTATATAAGGGATGGGAGTACGAGCAGTACTTC.

Concerning this clone: Other DNA sequences from this sample encode an identical CDR3 as well. The rearrangement joins TRBV9 to TRBJ2-3; 11 nucleotides align to TRBD1. This CDR3 region has 16 residues. Losses at the gene ends were 2 bases for V and 3 bases for J; bases not matched to a gene: 5. Germline values: CDR1 SGDLS, CDR2 YYNGEE. The CDR3 DNA reads TGTGCCAGCAGCGTTTCCGGGACAGGGGGTACAGATACGCAGTATTTT. Amino acid sequence: CASSVSGTGGTDTQYF.

The rearrangement uses TRBV30 and TRBJ2-1; D unclear. V was clipped by 1 base and J by 7 bases, with 8 bases between them. Per the germline V gene, CDR1 is GTSNPN and CDR2 is SVGIG (reference sequence). This CDR3 has 12 amino acids. This chain's CDR3 is CAWSGIRNEQFF. DNA for the CDR3: TGTGCCTGGAGTGGGATACGGAATGAGCAGTTCTTC.

V is TRBV6-5 and J is TRBJ2-3, with 8 bases identical to TRBD1. Germline V gene sequence: CDR1 MNHEY, CDR2 SVGAGI. V lost 7 bases to trimming and J lost 5 bases; unmatched junction nucleotides: 8. This CDR3 region has 14 residues. The CDR3 nucleotides read TGTGCCAGCACCCCGACAGGGGACGGAGATACGCAGTATTTT. Translation gives CASTPTGDGDTQYF.

The chain carries TRBV27 and TRBJ2-1, with TRBD2 matching 10 bases. The V gene end was trimmed by 6 bases and the J gene end by 0 bases; junction bases not matched to a gene: 5. Germline loops: CDR1 MNHEY, CDR2 SMNVEV (reference sequence). This CDR3 has 16 amino acids. CDR3 loop: CASSPSGSDSYNEQFF. The DNA of the CDR3 is TGTGCCAGCAGCCCTAGCGGGAGCGACTCCTACAATGAGCAGTTCTTC.

V is TRBV29-1 and J is TRBJ2-7, with a weak D call TRBD2 (6 bases). The germline CDR1 and CDR2 sequences are SQVTM and ANQGSEA. V was trimmed by 3 bases and J by 7 bases, leaving 10 bases between them. This CDR3 comprises 11 residues. CDR3 loop: CSVDERAEQYF. In nucleotides, the CDR3 is TGCAGCGTTGATGAGCGGGCGGAGCAGTACTTC.

The rearrangement joins TRBV6-5 to TRBJ2-1; 10 positions agree with TRBD1. This CDR3 is 15 amino acids long. CDR1 and CDR2 from the germline V gene are MNHEY and SVGAGI. Losses at the gene ends were 6 bases for V and 10 bases for J; bases not matched to a gene: 12. CDR3: CASSAGTGVEGEQFF. The CDR3 bases are TGTGCCAGCAGCGCCGGGACAGGGGTAGAAGGGGAGCAGTTCTTC.

The J gene is TRBJ1-4, the V gene TRBV4-3; no clear D gene. The CDR3 runs 18 residues. V gave up 0 bases and J gave up 4 bases, with 18 bases separating them. The germline gives CDR1 LGHNA, CDR2 YSLEER. CDR3 in amino acids: CASSQDPWAVRDNEKLFF. The CDR3 DNA reads as TGCGCCAGCAGCCAAGATCCCTGGGCAGTGCGGGATAATGAAAAACTGTTTTTT.

The chain combines TRBV6-1 with TRBJ1-2, with D tentatively TRBD1 (6 bases). The CDR3 loop spans 15 amino acids. The V gene lost 1 base and the J gene lost 5 bases, with 14 bases spanning the gap. The germline V gene encodes CDR1 MNHNS and CDR2 SASEGT. The DNA for the CDR3 is TGTGCCAGCAGTGAAGAAAGAACAGGGCTTTATGGCTACACCTTC. Encoded protein: CASSEERTGLYGYTF.

On this clone: Other DNA sequences in the sample encode the same CDR3. The genes are TRBV27 and TRBJ2-7; 8 nucleotides agree with TRBD1. Losses at the gene ends were 6 bases for V and 2 bases for J; bases not matched to a gene: 6. The CDR3 is 14 amino acids. The germline V gene encodes CDR1 MNHEY and CDR2 SMNVEV (reference sequence). The CDR3 coding sequence is TGTGCCAGCAGCTTTGGACAGGGAACCTACGAGCAGTACTTC. Its protein is CASSFGQGTYEQYF.

This chain links TRBV4-2 with TRBJ2-5, with 8 bases matching TRBD1. Germline-derived CDR1 and CDR2 are LGHNA and YNFKEQ. The CDR3 sequence is 18 residues long. V was clipped by 0 bases and J by 0 bases; unmatched bases: 9. CDR3 residues: CASSQDLVDRGYQETQYF. In DNA, the CDR3 is TGTGCCAGCAGCCAAGATCTAGTCGACAGGGGCTACCAAGAGACCCAGTACTTC.

The chain employs TRBV6-1 and TRBJ1-5, with D possibly TRBD1 on 5 matching bases. The CDR3 is made up of 14 amino acids. Trimming removed 11 bases from V and 1 base from J, with 15 bases in between. CDR1 and CDR2 (germline): MNHNS, SASEGT. The CDR3 region has the DNA TGTGCCTCTCGGGGGGGGACGAGCAATCAGCCCCAGCATTTT. Residues: CASRGGTSNQPQHF.

Of note for this clone: Other DNA sequences in the sample encode the same CDR3. V usage is TRBV7-9 and J usage is TRBJ1-1; D unresolved. CDR1 and CDR2 from the germline V gene are SEHNR and FQNEAQ (reference sequence). V was pared by 1 base and J by 1 base, with 7 bases between. The CDR3 runs 14 residues. CDR3 nucleotides: TGTGCCAGCAGCTTAGTTCCAGGGAACACTGAAGCTTTCTTT. Protein: CASSLVPGNTEAFF.

This clone was recorded once. The chain carries TRBV5-1 and TRBJ1-1; D not certain. Germline V lookup: CDR1 SGHRS, CDR2 YFSETQ. CDR3 length: 15 amino acids. The germline V and J ends were trimmed by 4 bases and 4 bases, with 17 bases remaining between them. As DNA, the CDR3 is TGCGCCAGCAGCCCAGAGGGAGAATCGGGCACTGAAGCTTTCTTT. Translation: CASSPEGESGTEAFF.

The chain links TRBV9 to TRBJ2-3; 11 bases align to TRBD2. Trimming at V came to 0 bases and at J to 4 bases, leaving 7 bases not matched to a gene. The germline gives CDR1 SGDLS, CDR2 YYNGEE. The CDR3 extends over 17 amino acids. This CDR3 is CASSVGTSGWSPDTQYF. The CDR3 DNA follows: TGTGCCAGCAGCGTAGGGACTAGCGGGTGGTCCCCAGATACGCAGTATTTT.

The V gene is TRBV27, the J gene TRBJ2-7, with D maybe TRBD1 (6 bases). CDR1 is MNHEY, CDR2 SMNVEV, per germline (reference sequence). Trimming stripped 2 bases from V and 0 bases from J, with 14 bases between. The CDR3 length is 16 residues. The CDR3 spells CASSLAAGAFSYEQYF. CDR3 bases: TGTGCCAGCAGTTTAGCGGCAGGGGCCTTCTCCTACGAGCAGTACTTC.

The chain recombines TRBV9 with TRBJ2-1; D gene unclear. The CDR3 sequence is 14 residues long. The V end lost 0 bases, the J end lost 8 bases, and 12 bases lay between the germline ends. The V gene's germline CDR1 is SGDLS and CDR2 YYNGEE. CDR3 region: CASSVGSPDYEQFF. For the CDR3, the DNA is TGTGCCAGCAGCGTAGGCTCCCCCGACTATGAGCAGTTCTTC.

V gene TRBV6-6 combines with J gene TRBJ2-5, with TRBD1 matching over 10 bases. The length of the CDR3 is 16 residues. Germline trimming cut 8 bases from V and 5 bases from J; bases unmatched to any gene: 14. The germline V gene encodes CDR1 MNHNY and CDR2 SVGAGI (reference sequence). The CDR3 bases are TGTGCCAGCGGAACCATTGAGACAGGGGGCCTGGAGACCCAGTACTTC. This sequence encodes CASGTIETGGLETQYF.

This clone was observed once. The chain's CDR3 is CASSLDPNYEQYF. CDR3 coding DNA: TGTGCCAGCAGCTTAGATCCCAACTACGAGCAGTACTTC. The chain uses TRBV11-2 and TRBJ2-7, with unresolved D. Trimming removed 0 bases from V and 3 bases from J, with 6 bases in between. Germline CDR1 is SGHAT and CDR2 is FQNNGV. The CDR3 is 13 amino acids.

V usage is TRBV7-6 and J usage is TRBJ1-6; no definite D call. CDR1 and CDR2 from the germline V gene are SGHVS and FNYEAQ. This CDR3 spans 18 amino acids. V lost 0 bases and J 2 bases, leaving 14 bases between the germline ends. The CDR3 coding sequence is TGTGCCAGCAGCTTAGCTGCGGAATACGGCGCCTATAATTCACCCCTCCACTTT. It yields the protein CASSLAAEYGAYNSPLHF.

The rearrangement uses TRBV19 and TRBJ2-3; 10 bases fit TRBD2. Germline CDR1 and CDR2: LNHDA and SQIVND (reference sequence). The CDR3 extends over 15 amino acids. V trimming: 5 bases; J trimming: 2 bases; junction bases outside the gene matches: 4. The CDR3 DNA follows: TGTGCCAGTAGTCTAGCGGGAGCTGACACAGATACGCAGTATTTT. It is translated as CASSLAGADTDTQYF.

The V call is TRBV4-3, the J call TRBJ1-4, with 8 bases aligning to TRBD1. Germline CDR1 LGHNA, CDR2 YSLEER. The CDR3 covers 16 residues. V shed 4 bases and J 3 bases; nucleotides not matched to a gene: 7. CDR3 nucleotides: TGCGCCAGCAGCCGCATAACAGGGGGGCCTAATGAAAAACTGTTTTTT. This codes for CASSRITGGPNEKLFF.

In this sample, this clone turned up once. This chain uses TRBV9 with TRBJ2-7, with D perhaps matching TRBD1 or TRBD2 (5 bases each). Looked up from germline, CDR1 is SGDLS and CDR2 is YYNGEE. The CDR3 totals 15 residues. Trimming shortened V by 4 bases and J by 3 bases, and 17 bases separated the two germline ends. CDR3: CASSPLRGSFYEQYF. The CDR3 DNA reads as TGTGCCAGCAGCCCACTGAGGGGTAGCTTCTACGAGCAGTACTTC.